This T cell receptor beta chain was recovered during a study of cytomegalovirus exposure and HLA in healthy donors. Profiling relied on immunoSEQ multiplex PCR, and the TCRdb table lists in-frame clones only, not all of them. The table lists roughly 130,000 clones, just under 85% of them singletons, with under 1.5% in the top ten. CDR3 length equals 15 residues. Germline V CDR1 and CDR2: SEHNR, FQNEAQ (reference sequence). V was pared by 4 bases and J by 2 bases, with 11 bases between. The clonotype originates from a woman aged 25 to 39 in good health and CMV-seronegative. The sample taken for sequencing was PBMCs. The chain carries TRBV7-9 and TRBJ2-2; D remains ambiguous. CDR3 sequence reads: CASSSWAYNTGELFF. In nucleotides, the CDR3 is TGTGCCAGCAGCTCCTGGGCCTATAACACCGGGGAGCTGTTTTTT.